The rows below give T cell receptor beta chains drawn from one sample of a study of breast tumors, draining lymph nodes, adjacent tissues. From the multiplex PCR reads, TCRdb called clonotypes with MiXCR, one entry per CDR3 protein. The data show around 100,000 distinct CDR3 sequences, 21% seen once. Sequencing was carried out using axillary lymph node tissue. The receptors derive from a female donor with breast cancer. Some clones in this sample may be carry-over from other donors' samples. The CDR3 runs from the conserved cysteine through the conserved F or W. The order of the fields is D gene, clone size, J gene, V gene, CDR3 DNA, CDR3 protein. The D gene is left open where the match is weak. Rows give clone size only sometimes, using once, few, many, or a class for an expanded clone.

D gene: TRBD2
clone size: many
J gene: TRBJ2-1
V gene: TRBV5-6
CDR3 DNA: TGTGCCAGCAGCTTGGCCGGGGGGTTTGAGCAGTTCTTC
CDR3 protein: CASSLAGGFEQFF

D gene: -
clone size: many
J gene: TRBJ1-5
V gene: TRBV15
CDR3 DNA: TGTGCCACCAGTGGCTTGCGGACTTGGGGCAATCAGCCCCAGCATTTT
CDR3 protein: CATSGLRTWGNQPQHF

D gene: -
clone size: -
J gene: TRBJ2-5
V gene: TRBV5-4
CDR3 DNA: TGTGCCAGCAGCTTGAGGGGGTTCCTCCAAGAGACCCAGTACTTC
CDR3 protein: CASSLRGFLQETQYF

D gene: -
clone size: many
J gene: TRBJ2-4
V gene: TRBV20-1
CDR3 DNA: TGCAGTGCTAGAGAGGAGGGGGGGCGCGGGGCCAAAAACATTCAGTACTTC
CDR3 protein: CSAREEGGRGAKNIQYF

D gene: -
clone size: once
J gene: TRBJ2-2
V gene: TRBV19
CDR3 DNA: TGTGCCACCGACGAGGGTCGGGGTTTTAGCACCGGGGAGCTGTTTTTT
CDR3 protein: CATDEGRGFSTGELFF

D gene: -
clone size: many
J gene: TRBJ1-4
V gene: TRBV20-1
CDR3 DNA: TGCAGTGCTAGTTCGGGAGATAATGAAAAACTGTTTTTT
CDR3 protein: CSASSGDNEKLFF

D gene: -
clone size: many
J gene: TRBJ2-7
V gene: TRBV6-1
CDR3 DNA: TGTGCCACTCTTAGGGACATCTACGAGCAGTACTTC
CDR3 protein: CATLRDIYEQYF

D gene: -
clone size: many
J gene: TRBJ2-6
V gene: TRBV5-1
CDR3 DNA: TGCGCCAGCAGCACCGGGACTTTCAGCTCTGGGGCCAACGTCCTGACTTTC
CDR3 protein: CASSTGTFSSGANVLTF

D gene: -
clone size: -
J gene: TRBJ1-5
V gene: TRBV27
CDR3 DNA: TGTGCCAGCAGCAGTGGGAATAGCAATCAGCCCCAGCATTTT
CDR3 protein: CASSSGNSNQPQHF

D gene: -
clone size: many
J gene: TRBJ2-5
V gene: TRBV7-2
CDR3 DNA: TGTGCCAGCAGCTCCCTTCGGGGGCAAGAGACCCAGTACTTC
CDR3 protein: CASSSLRGQETQYF

D gene: TRBD2
clone size: few
J gene: TRBJ2-4
V gene: TRBV7-9
CDR3 DNA: TGTGCCACGGGGGGGGCCAAAAACATTCAGTACTTC
CDR3 protein: CATGGAKNIQYF

D gene: -
clone size: many
J gene: TRBJ2-7
V gene: TRBV6-5
CDR3 DNA: TGTGCCAGCAAGCTAGCTCCCCTTTCCTACGAGCAGTACTTC
CDR3 protein: CASKLAPLSYEQYF

D gene: -
clone size: -
J gene: TRBJ2-2
V gene: TRBV4-2
CDR3 DNA: TGTGCCAGCAGCCGAGACCTAGCGACCGGGGAGCTGTTTTTT
CDR3 protein: CASSRDLATGELFF

D gene: TRBD2
clone size: many
J gene: TRBJ2-1
V gene: TRBV13
CDR3 DNA: TGTGCCAGCAGCCCGAGGACTAGCGGGAGTTTCGATGAGCAGTTCTTC
CDR3 protein: CASSPRTSGSFDEQFF

D gene: -
clone size: many
J gene: TRBJ2-7
V gene: TRBV28
CDR3 DNA: TGTGCCAGCAGTGTCCGCCCCATAGCGGCCTACGAGCAGTACTTC
CDR3 protein: CASSVRPIAAYEQYF

D gene: -
clone size: few
J gene: TRBJ2-1
V gene: TRBV27
CDR3 DNA: TGTGCCAGCAGTTGGGGGACCAGCTCCTACAATGAGCAGTTCTTC
CDR3 protein: CASSWGTSSYNEQFF

D gene: -
clone size: many
J gene: TRBJ2-7
V gene: TRBV7-2
CDR3 DNA: TGTGCCAGCAGCTTAGCGGACGGACCCTACGAGCAGTACTTC
CDR3 protein: CASSLADGPYEQYF

D gene: TRBD1
clone size: many
J gene: TRBJ2-7
V gene: TRBV19
CDR3 DNA: TGTGCCAGTAGCGGACAGGGGGTGAAGACCTACGAGCAGTACTTC
CDR3 protein: CASSGQGVKTYEQYF

D gene: -
clone size: many
J gene: TRBJ1-6
V gene: TRBV6-5
CDR3 DNA: TGTGCCAGCAGTTACTCGATTCGAACATACGATAATTCACCCCTCCACTTT
CDR3 protein: CASSYSIRTYDNSPLHF

D gene: -
clone size: many
J gene: TRBJ2-1
V gene: TRBV19
CDR3 DNA: TGTGCCAGTAGTATATGGGGTCTAGATCTGTTCTTC
CDR3 protein: CASSIWGLDLFF

D gene: TRBD2
clone size: -
J gene: TRBJ2-3
V gene: TRBV28
CDR3 DNA: TGTGCCAGCCAGGTAGCGGGATACACAGATACGCAGTATTTT
CDR3 protein: CASQVAGYTDTQYF

D gene: -
clone size: many
J gene: TRBJ2-7
V gene: TRBV5-8
CDR3 DNA: TGTGCCAGCAGCTTCGAGTCCAGATACGAGCAGTACTTC
CDR3 protein: CASSFESRYEQYF

D gene: -
clone size: many
J gene: TRBJ2-5
V gene: TRBV20-1
CDR3 DNA: TGCAGTGCTCCTAGGAGCGGAGAGACCCAGTACTTC
CDR3 protein: CSAPRSGETQYF

D gene: -
clone size: many
J gene: TRBJ1-4
V gene: TRBV12-3/TRBV12-4
CDR3 DNA: TGTGCCAGCAGGGACGGGCAGAAGTTGTTTTTT
CDR3 protein: CASRDGQKLFF

D gene: -
clone size: many
J gene: TRBJ2-7
V gene: TRBV27
CDR3 DNA: TGTGCCAGCAGTTTATACCCACCGGGTCCCTACGAGCAGTACTTC
CDR3 protein: CASSLYPPGPYEQYF

D gene: TRBD2
clone size: many
J gene: TRBJ2-5
V gene: TRBV20-1
CDR3 DNA: TGCAGTGCTGCGCTAGCGGGAGTTGGGGAGACCCAGTACTTC
CDR3 protein: CSAALAGVGETQYF

D gene: TRBD1
clone size: many
J gene: TRBJ2-2
V gene: TRBV29-1
CDR3 DNA: TGCAGCGGGGGACAGGGTACCGGGGAGCTGTTTTTT
CDR3 protein: CSGGQGTGELFF

D gene: TRBD2
clone size: many
J gene: TRBJ2-3
V gene: TRBV2
CDR3 DNA: TGTGCCAGCACCCTTAGCGGGGTTAGCACAGATACGCAGTATTTT
CDR3 protein: CASTLSGVSTDTQYF

D gene: -
clone size: many
J gene: TRBJ2-1
V gene: TRBV20-1
CDR3 DNA: TGCAGTGCTATAACGGGGTACTACAATGAGCAGTTCTTC
CDR3 protein: CSAITGYYNEQFF

D gene: -
clone size: many
J gene: TRBJ1-2
V gene: TRBV12-3/TRBV12-4
CDR3 DNA: TGTGCCAGCAGTTTAGGGGGACACTATGGCTACACCTTC
CDR3 protein: CASSLGGHYGYTF

D gene: -
clone size: many
J gene: TRBJ2-7
V gene: TRBV4-1
CDR3 DNA: TGCGCCAGCAGCCCGGACCTGGGGACCTACGAGCAGTACTTC
CDR3 protein: CASSPDLGTYEQYF

D gene: -
clone size: many
J gene: TRBJ2-1
V gene: TRBV11-2
CDR3 DNA: TGTGCCAGCAGCTCGCCCCATAGCGGCTACAATGAGCAGTTCTTC
CDR3 protein: CASSSPHSGYNEQFF

D gene: -
clone size: -
J gene: TRBJ1-3
V gene: TRBV6-6
CDR3 DNA: TGTGCCAGCAGTTACGGGGGGGGCTCTGGAAACGCCATATATTTT
CDR3 protein: CASSYGGGSGNAIYF

D gene: TRBD2
clone size: many
J gene: TRBJ2-7
V gene: TRBV6-1
CDR3 DNA: TGTGCCAGCAGTGAAAGGGCGCCGGGACTAGTACTGCTCGAGCAGTACTTC
CDR3 protein: CASSERAPGLVLLEQYF

D gene: TRBD2
clone size: many
J gene: TRBJ2-5
V gene: TRBV6-2/TRBV6-3
CDR3 DNA: TGTGCCAGCAGGGCGGGAGGCCGGGAGACCCAGTACTTC
CDR3 protein: CASRAGGRETQYF

D gene: TRBD1
clone size: -
J gene: TRBJ2-7
V gene: TRBV5-6
CDR3 DNA: TGTGCCAGCAGCGGGACAGGTAGAAGTGAGCAGTACTTC
CDR3 protein: CASSGTGRSEQYF

D gene: TRBD2
clone size: -
J gene: TRBJ2-1
V gene: TRBV28
CDR3 DNA: TGTGCCAGCAGGGCATGGACTAGTTCTAGGGATGAGCAGTTCTTC
CDR3 protein: CASRAWTSSRDEQFF

D gene: TRBD1
clone size: many
J gene: TRBJ1-6
V gene: TRBV5-4
CDR3 DNA: TGTGCCAGCCACCGGACAGGATATAATTCACCCCTCCACTTT
CDR3 protein: CASHRTGYNSPLHF

D gene: -
clone size: many
J gene: TRBJ2-7
V gene: TRBV7-9
CDR3 DNA: TGTGCCAGCAGCTTAGGTATGGCAGGGGAGGAGCAGTACTTC
CDR3 protein: CASSLGMAGEEQYF

D gene: TRBD2
clone size: many
J gene: TRBJ2-3
V gene: TRBV19
CDR3 DNA: TGTGCCAGTACCTCGACTAGCGGGAGGGGACGTTACACAGATACGCAGTATTTT
CDR3 protein: CASTSTSGRGRYTDTQYF

D gene: -
clone size: many
J gene: TRBJ2-7
V gene: TRBV12-3/TRBV12-4
CDR3 DNA: TGTGCCAGCAGTAAAATAGGACGGAACTACGAGCAGTACTTC
CDR3 protein: CASSKIGRNYEQYF

D gene: -
clone size: -
J gene: TRBJ1-1
V gene: TRBV5-6
CDR3 DNA: TGTGCCAGCAGCTACTTAACACGGCCGAACACTGAAGCTTTCTTT
CDR3 protein: CASSYLTRPNTEAFF

D gene: -
clone size: many
J gene: TRBJ2-7
V gene: TRBV20-1
CDR3 DNA: TGCAGTGCTGGGGACTCTTACGAGCAGTACTTC
CDR3 protein: CSAGDSYEQYF

D gene: -
clone size: many
J gene: TRBJ2-3
V gene: TRBV20-1
CDR3 DNA: TGCAGTGCTAGCCCTAGCGGCACAGATACGCAGTATTTT
CDR3 protein: CSASPSGTDTQYF

D gene: TRBD1
clone size: few
J gene: TRBJ2-1
V gene: TRBV5-4
CDR3 DNA: TGTGCCAGCAGCTTGGCGACCGGGACAGGGAGGTTGGAGCAGTTCTTC
CDR3 protein: CASSLATGTGRLEQFF

D gene: -
clone size: many
J gene: TRBJ2-7
V gene: TRBV7-3
CDR3 DNA: TGTGCCAGCAGCTTAACTTCCGGGGGATACGAGCAGTACTTC
CDR3 protein: CASSLTSGGYEQYF

D gene: -
clone size: many
J gene: TRBJ2-3
V gene: TRBV30
CDR3 DNA: TGTGCCTGGACAGGGGTAGATACGCAGTATTTT
CDR3 protein: CAWTGVDTQYF

D gene: TRBD1
clone size: many
J gene: TRBJ1-2
V gene: TRBV29-1
CDR3 DNA: TGCAGCGTGAGGTACCGGACAGGGACTAACTATGGCTACACCTTC
CDR3 protein: CSVRYRTGTNYGYTF

D gene: TRBD1
clone size: many
J gene: TRBJ2-7
V gene: TRBV11-1
CDR3 DNA: TGTGCCAGCAGCCCTGGGACAGTTACCTACGAGCAGTACTTC
CDR3 protein: CASSPGTVTYEQYF

D gene: TRBD2
clone size: -
J gene: TRBJ2-6
V gene: TRBV19
CDR3 DNA: TGTGCCAGTAGTATTCACAGGGTTCAGCGGGGGGGCATCTCTGGGGCCGACGTCCTGACTTTC
CDR3 protein: CASSIHRVQRGGISGADVLTF

D gene: TRBD1
clone size: many
J gene: TRBJ1-2
V gene: TRBV12-3/TRBV12-4
CDR3 DNA: TGTGCCAGCAGGATAATGGGACAGCTCTATGGCTACACCTTC
CDR3 protein: CASRIMGQLYGYTF

D gene: -
clone size: many
J gene: TRBJ2-3
V gene: TRBV7-3
CDR3 DNA: TGTGCCAGCAGCTCCTTCGGGGGGCCTGGGACAGATACGCAGTATTTT
CDR3 protein: CASSSFGGPGTDTQYF

D gene: -
clone size: many
J gene: TRBJ2-7
V gene: TRBV5-1
CDR3 DNA: TGCGCCAGCAGCTTGGGCGCTAGCCTATCCGTCGAGCAGTACTTC
CDR3 protein: CASSLGASLSVEQYF

D gene: TRBD1
clone size: many
J gene: TRBJ2-2
V gene: TRBV7-9
CDR3 DNA: TGTGCCAGCAGCCTCGGGACAGGGGGGCGAACCGGGGAGCTGTTTTTT
CDR3 protein: CASSLGTGGRTGELFF

D gene: TRBD1
clone size: many
J gene: TRBJ2-3
V gene: TRBV7-3
CDR3 DNA: TGTGCCAGCAGCGTAACAGGGGCGGGAGATACGCAGTATTTT
CDR3 protein: CASSVTGAGDTQYF

D gene: -
clone size: many
J gene: TRBJ2-5
V gene: TRBV20-1
CDR3 DNA: TGCAGTGCTAGAGATCGTGAAGTCACGGAGACCCAGTACTTC
CDR3 protein: CSARDREVTETQYF

D gene: -
clone size: many
J gene: TRBJ2-1
V gene: TRBV20-1
CDR3 DNA: TGCAGTGCTAGCCCCAGGACTTGGTACTACAATGAGCAGTTCTTC
CDR3 protein: CSASPRTWYYNEQFF

D gene: -
clone size: many
J gene: TRBJ1-5
V gene: TRBV7-9
CDR3 DNA: TGTGCCAGCAGCTTGGGTGGGGGTGGACAGCCCCAGCATTTT
CDR3 protein: CASSLGGGGQPQHF

D gene: -
clone size: many
J gene: TRBJ2-7
V gene: TRBV7-8
CDR3 DNA: TGTGCCAGCAGCCTCGTAGGTAACGCCTACGAGCAGTACTTC
CDR3 protein: CASSLVGNAYEQYF

D gene: -
clone size: -
J gene: TRBJ1-2
V gene: TRBV5-5
CDR3 DNA: TGTGCCAGCAGCTCAGGGTTGAACTATGGCTACACCTTC
CDR3 protein: CASSSGLNYGYTF